These T cell receptor beta chains were read from a single sample in a study of blood T cell repertoires in COVID-19. The method was immunoSEQ multiplex PCR; TCRdb's version includes in-frame clones alone and lacks a portion of them. This sample has 210,000 or so clones, with 70% to 80% found just once. The sequenced material came from peripheral blood. These receptors were taken from a man aged 45-65 years who had recovered from COVID-19. CDR3s include the opening cysteine and the closing phenylalanine or tryptophan. The D gene is left open where the match is weak. The size field is filled for only some rows; it gives once, few, many or a size class.

cdr3_length	j_call	clone_size	d_call	v_call	cdr3_aa	cdr3_nt
13	TRBJ2-3	.	.	TRBV29-1	CSVEAGVTDTQYF	TGCAGCGTTGAAGCAGGCGTGACAGATACGCAGTATTTT
13	TRBJ1-2	.	.	TRBV27	CASSLSAGDGYTF	TGTGCCAGCAGTTTATCAGCCGGGGATGGCTACACCTTC
15	TRBJ2-1	few	TRBD1	TRBV7-3	CASSPSGQELDEQFF	TGTGCCAGCAGCCCTTCGGGACAGGAATTAGATGAGCAGTTCTTC
13	TRBJ2-7	.	TRBD1	TRBV29-1	CSAGRGHLDEQYF	TGCAGCGCGGGCAGGGGGCATCTCGACGAGCAGTACTTC
13	TRBJ2-7	.	TRBD2	TRBV25-1	CASKSGSSYEQYF	TGTGCCAGCAAAAGCGGGAGCTCCTACGAGCAGTACTTC
20	TRBJ1-4	.	TRBD1	TRBV7-6	CASSSTTGTGRFGTNEKLFF	TGTGCCAGCAGCTCAACAACCGGGACAGGGAGATTCGGAACTAATGAAAAACTGTTTTTT
12	TRBJ2-1	.	.	TRBV7-9	CALYSPYNEQFF	TGTGCCCTATACAGTCCCTACAATGAGCAGTTCTTC
14	TRBJ2-7	.	TRBD1	TRBV19	CARTRDRGFYEQYF	TGTGCCAGGACCCGGGACAGGGGTTTTTACGAGCAGTACTTC
13	TRBJ2-7	.	.	TRBV5-5	CASSPGQTYEQYF	TGTGCCAGCAGCCCAGGACAGACCTACGAGCAGTACTTC
15	TRBJ2-5	.	TRBD2	TRBV19	CASSRGAGAEETQYF	TGTGCCAGCAGCCGAGGGGCGGGAGCTGAGGAGACCCAGTACTTC
17	TRBJ1-1	.	TRBD1	TRBV4-2	CASSQAATGGANTEAFF	TGTGCCAGCAGCCAAGCTGCGACAGGGGGCGCGAACACTGAAGCTTTCTTT